This T cell receptor (beta chain) was documented in a study of lymphopenia after photon versus proton radiotherapy. Remarks on this clone: Its antigen is not identified.

Study-wide findings and caveats: After the lymphocyte nadir, photon-treated repertoires showed oligoclonal expansion, especially of CD8+ Temra cells. A bigger post-nadir fall in TCR diversity correlated inversely with survival time in deceased patients. Only patients who died were analyzed for survival; proton advantage is unproven. Proton therapy kept repertoires fairly stable, unlike photons, which gained effector/memory cells.

Looked up from germline, CDR1 is SGHKS and CDR2 is YYEKEE (reference sequence). The CDR3 is 15 residues long. The V gene end was trimmed by 4 bases and the J gene end by 5 bases; junction bases not matched to a gene: 10. Some clones are missing from TCRdb's copy, which holds only in-frame ones; the method was immunoSEQ multiplex PCR. The repertoire includes approximately 31,000 clones, about 87% of them detected once, and about 15% sits in the top ten. The source of this sequence is a woman between 70 and 85 years old with pancreatic cancer. The sequences come from peripheral blood, collected from a patient treated with proton-based radiotherapy. V gene TRBV5-5 combines with J gene TRBJ2-5, with TRBD1 identical over 8 bases. The CDR3 sequence is CASSQEGQVWETQYF. Written as DNA, the CDR3 is TGTGCCAGCAGCCAAGAGGGACAGGTGTGGGAGACCCAGTACTTC.